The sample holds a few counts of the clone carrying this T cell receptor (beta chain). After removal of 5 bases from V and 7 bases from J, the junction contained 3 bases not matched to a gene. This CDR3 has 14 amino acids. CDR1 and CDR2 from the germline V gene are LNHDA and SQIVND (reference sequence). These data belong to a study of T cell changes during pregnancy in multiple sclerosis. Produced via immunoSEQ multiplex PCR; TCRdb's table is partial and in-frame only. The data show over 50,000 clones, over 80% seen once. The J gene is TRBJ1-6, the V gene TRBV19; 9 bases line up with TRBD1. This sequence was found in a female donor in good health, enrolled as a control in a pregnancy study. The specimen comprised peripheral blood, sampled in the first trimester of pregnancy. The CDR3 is CASSETGGNSPLHF. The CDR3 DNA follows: TGTGCCAGTAGTGAAACAGGGGGCAATTCACCCCTCCACTTT.